The source of this T cell receptor beta chain is a study of blood T cell repertoires in COVID-19. V shed 1 base and J shed 2 bases, with 17 bases lying between them. CDR3 size: 17 residues. Germline assignment: CDR1 SGHRS and CDR2 YFSETQ. The method was immunoSEQ multiplex PCR; TCRdb's version includes in-frame clones alone and lacks a portion of them. Here the sample spans approximately 250,000 clones, about nine tenths being singletons. The chain is built from TRBV5-1 and TRBJ2-3; the D gene is possibly TRBD2 (7 bases). The source of this sequence is a man aged 25-40 years who had recovered from COVID-19. Material for sequencing was peripheral blood. CDR3 in DNA: TGCGCCAGCAGCTTGAGCCGGGGGGCCACTTTCACAGATACGCAGTATTTT. Protein sequence: CASSLSRGATFTDTQYF. Full variable domain (remainder filled in from reference TRBV5-1 and TRBJ2-3): KAGVTQTPRYLIKTRGQQVTLSCSPISGHRSVSWYQQTPGQGLQFLFEYFSETQRNKGNFPGRFSGRQFSNSRSEMNVSTLELGDSALYLCASSLSRGATFTDTQYFGPGTRLTVL.